This TCR beta chain was sequenced in a study of shared clonotypes between healthy human individuals. Study-wide context: Donor ages ranged 18 to 49 years: a couple of women, a few men. Study-level findings and limits: When compared with the clonotypes that were shared by all four sorted-subset donors, the non-shared clonotypes turned out to have lower generation probabilities.

About this clone: The target antigen is unknown.

Once extracted for a subset, genomic DNA was divided evenly among several immunoSEQ plates. Authors' data handling: In the immunoSEQ data, sequences were junction-only and lacked quality scores, so filtering differed. Clones were sequenced by immunoSEQ multiplex PCR, and TCRdb holds only the in-frame ones, with some missing. The DNA was the basis for D and trimming; V, J and clone size are from that table. This table holds about 680,000 clones, about 92% found once. CDR1 and CDR2 from the germline V gene are LGHNA and YSLEER. V was shortened by 1 base and J by 3 bases, with 10 bases between the two germline ends. The CDR3 is 16 residues long. CD8 cells regarded as naive lacked CD45RO, were positively chosen for CCR7, and omitted terminally differentiated effector memory CD45RA+ cells.

The sequence was collected from a man aged 25-40 years in good health. Material for sequencing was naive CD8+ T cells sorted from blood. This chain connects TRBV4-3 to TRBJ2-6; D is unclear. The CDR3 DNA follows: TGCGCCAGCAGCCAAGGATCGGTCGATGGGGCCAACGTCCTGACTTTC. Amino acids: CASSQGSVDGANVLTF.